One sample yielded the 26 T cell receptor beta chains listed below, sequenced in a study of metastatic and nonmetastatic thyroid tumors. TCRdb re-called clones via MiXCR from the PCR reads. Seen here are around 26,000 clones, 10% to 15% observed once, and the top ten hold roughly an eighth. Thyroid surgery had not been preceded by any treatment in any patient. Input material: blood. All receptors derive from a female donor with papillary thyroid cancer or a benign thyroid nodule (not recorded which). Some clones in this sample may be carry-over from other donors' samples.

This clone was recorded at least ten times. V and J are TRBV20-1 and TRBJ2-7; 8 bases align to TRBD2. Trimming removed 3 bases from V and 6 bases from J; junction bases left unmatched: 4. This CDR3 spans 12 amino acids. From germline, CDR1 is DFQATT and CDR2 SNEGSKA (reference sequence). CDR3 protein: CSARGTRGEQYF. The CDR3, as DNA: TGCAGTGCTAGGGGGACTAGAGGCGAGCAGTACTTC.

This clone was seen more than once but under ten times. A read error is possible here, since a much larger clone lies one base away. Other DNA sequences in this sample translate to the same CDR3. CDR3 region: CASSPGQGSGTQYF. CDR3 in DNA: TGTGCCAGCAGCCCTGGACAGGGGTCTGGTACGCAGTATTTT. The V gene is TRBV5-5, the J gene TRBJ2-3, with TRBD1 matching 9 bases. Germline CDR1 SGHKS, CDR2 YYEKEE (reference sequence). V was clipped by 4 bases and J by 8 bases; unmatched bases: 8. The CDR3 is made up of 14 amino acids.

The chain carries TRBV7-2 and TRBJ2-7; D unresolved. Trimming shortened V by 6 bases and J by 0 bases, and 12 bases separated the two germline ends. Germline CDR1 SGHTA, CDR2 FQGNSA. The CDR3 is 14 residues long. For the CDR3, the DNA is TGTGCCAGCAGGCGCGGTGGTCCCTCCTACGAGCAGTACTTC. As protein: CASRRGGPSYEQYF. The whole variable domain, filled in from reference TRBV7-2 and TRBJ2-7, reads GAGVSQSPSNKVTEKGKDVELRCDPISGHTALYWYRQSLGQGLEFLIYFQGNSAPDKSGLPSDRFSAERTGGSVSTLTIQRTQQEDSAVYLCASRRGGPSYEQYFGPGTRLTVT.

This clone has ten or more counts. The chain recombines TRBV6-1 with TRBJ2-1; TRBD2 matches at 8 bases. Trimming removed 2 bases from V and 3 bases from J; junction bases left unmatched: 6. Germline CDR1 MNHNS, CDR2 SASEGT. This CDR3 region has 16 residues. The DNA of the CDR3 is TGTGCCAGCAGTGAACAGGCGGGAGGCTTCTACAATGAGCAGTTCTTC. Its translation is CASSEQAGGFYNEQFF.

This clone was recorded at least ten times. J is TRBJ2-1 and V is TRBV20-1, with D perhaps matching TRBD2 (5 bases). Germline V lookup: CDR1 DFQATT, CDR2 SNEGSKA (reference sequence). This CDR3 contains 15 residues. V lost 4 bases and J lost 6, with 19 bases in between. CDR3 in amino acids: CSAILARTAGNEQFF. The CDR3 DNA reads TGCAGTGCTATTCTGGCGCGGACGGCGGGCAATGAGCAGTTCTTC.

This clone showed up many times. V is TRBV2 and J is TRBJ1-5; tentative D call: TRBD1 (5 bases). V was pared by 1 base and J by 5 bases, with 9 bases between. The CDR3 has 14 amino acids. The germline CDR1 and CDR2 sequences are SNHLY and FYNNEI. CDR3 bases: TGTGCCAGCAGTGAAGGAGGGGCCGATCAGCCCCAGCATTTT. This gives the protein CASSEGGADQPQHF.

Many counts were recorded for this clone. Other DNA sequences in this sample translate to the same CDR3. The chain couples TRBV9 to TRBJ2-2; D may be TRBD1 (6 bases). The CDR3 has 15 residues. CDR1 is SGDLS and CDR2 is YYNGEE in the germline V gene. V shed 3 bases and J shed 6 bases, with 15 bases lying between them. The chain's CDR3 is CASSGGYQGPGELFF. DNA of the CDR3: TGTGCCAGCAGCGGAGGATACCAGGGGCCCGGGGAGCTGTTTTTT.

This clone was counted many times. The CDR3 loop reads CASSLGPSGTRVETQYF. CDR3 coding DNA: TGCGCCAGCAGCTTGGGGCCTAGCGGGACTCGGGTAGAGACCCAGTACTTC. V and J are TRBV5-1 and TRBJ2-5; 9 nucleotides agree with TRBD2. Per the germline V gene, CDR1 is SGHRS and CDR2 is YFSETQ. The CDR3 has 17 residues. V was clipped by 0 bases and J by 4 bases; unmatched bases: 10.

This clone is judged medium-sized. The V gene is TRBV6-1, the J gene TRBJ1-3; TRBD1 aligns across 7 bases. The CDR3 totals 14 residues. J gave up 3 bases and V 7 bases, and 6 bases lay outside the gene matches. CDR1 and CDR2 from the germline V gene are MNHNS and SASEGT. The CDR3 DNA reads TGTGCCAGCAAGAGAGGGACAGTTGGAAACACCATATATTTT. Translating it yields CASKRGTVGNTIYF.

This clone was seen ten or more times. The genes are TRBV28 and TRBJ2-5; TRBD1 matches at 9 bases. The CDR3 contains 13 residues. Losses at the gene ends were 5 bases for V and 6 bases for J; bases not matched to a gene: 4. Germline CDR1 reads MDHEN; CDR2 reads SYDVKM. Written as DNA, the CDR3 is TGTGCCAGCAGTCCAGGGACAGGGAAGACCCAGTACTTC. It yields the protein CASSPGTGKTQYF.

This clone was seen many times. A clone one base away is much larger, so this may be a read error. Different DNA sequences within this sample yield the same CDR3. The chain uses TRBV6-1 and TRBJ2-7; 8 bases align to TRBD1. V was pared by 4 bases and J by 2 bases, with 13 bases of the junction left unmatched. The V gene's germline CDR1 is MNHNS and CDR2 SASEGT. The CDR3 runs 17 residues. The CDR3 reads CASSGRQGQAKAYEQYF. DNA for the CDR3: TGTGCCAGCAGTGGCAGACAGGGACAGGCCAAGGCCTACGAGCAGTACTTC.

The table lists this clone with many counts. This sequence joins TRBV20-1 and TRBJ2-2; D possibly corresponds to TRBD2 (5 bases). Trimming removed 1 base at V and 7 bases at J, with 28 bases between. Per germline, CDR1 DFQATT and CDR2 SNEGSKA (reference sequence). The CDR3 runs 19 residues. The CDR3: CSARVPPGGRQARNGELFF. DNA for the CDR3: TGCAGTGCTAGAGTTCCCCCGGGCGGGCGGCAGGCACGGAACGGGGAGCTGTTTTTT.

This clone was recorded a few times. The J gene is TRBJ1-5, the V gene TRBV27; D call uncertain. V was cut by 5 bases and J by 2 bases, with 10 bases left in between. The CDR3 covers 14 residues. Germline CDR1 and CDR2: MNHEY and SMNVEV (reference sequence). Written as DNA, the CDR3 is TGTGCCAGCAGTCCTACGAATGGCAATCAGCCCCAGCATTTT. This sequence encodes CASSPTNGNQPQHF.

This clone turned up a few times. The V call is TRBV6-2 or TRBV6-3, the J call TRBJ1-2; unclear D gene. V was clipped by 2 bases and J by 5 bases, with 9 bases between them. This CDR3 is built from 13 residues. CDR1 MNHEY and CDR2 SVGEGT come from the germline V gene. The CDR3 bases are TGTGCCAGCAGTTACCCGAGTAGGTATGGCTACACCTTC. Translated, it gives CASSYPSRYGYTF.

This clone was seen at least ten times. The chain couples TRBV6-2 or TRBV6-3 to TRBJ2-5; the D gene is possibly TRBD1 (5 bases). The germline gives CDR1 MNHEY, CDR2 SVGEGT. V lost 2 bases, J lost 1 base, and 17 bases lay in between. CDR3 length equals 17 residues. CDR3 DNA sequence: TGTGCCAGCAGTTACACCTTATCTGCCAGGGCCCAAGAGACCCAGTACTTC. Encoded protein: CASSYTLSARAQETQYF.

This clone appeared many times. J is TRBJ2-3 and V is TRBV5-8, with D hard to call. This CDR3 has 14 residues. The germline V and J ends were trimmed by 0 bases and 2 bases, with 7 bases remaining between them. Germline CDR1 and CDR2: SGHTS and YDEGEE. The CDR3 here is CASSLDRHTDTQYF. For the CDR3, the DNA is TGTGCCAGCAGCTTGGACAGACACACAGATACGCAGTATTTT.

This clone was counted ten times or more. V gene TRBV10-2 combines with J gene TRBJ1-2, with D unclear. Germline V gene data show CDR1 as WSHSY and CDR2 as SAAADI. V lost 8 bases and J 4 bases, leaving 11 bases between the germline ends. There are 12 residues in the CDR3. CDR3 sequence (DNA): TGCGCCAGCCGCCAGGATGCCTATGGCTACACCTTC. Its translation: CASRQDAYGYTF.

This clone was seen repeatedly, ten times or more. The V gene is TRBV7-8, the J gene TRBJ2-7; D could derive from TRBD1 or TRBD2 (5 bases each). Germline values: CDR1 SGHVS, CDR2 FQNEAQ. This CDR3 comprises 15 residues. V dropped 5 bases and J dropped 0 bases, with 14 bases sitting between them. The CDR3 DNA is TGTGCCAGCAGCAGCGTTGGGGGTCGCTCCTACGAGCAGTACTTC. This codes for CASSSVGGRSYEQYF.

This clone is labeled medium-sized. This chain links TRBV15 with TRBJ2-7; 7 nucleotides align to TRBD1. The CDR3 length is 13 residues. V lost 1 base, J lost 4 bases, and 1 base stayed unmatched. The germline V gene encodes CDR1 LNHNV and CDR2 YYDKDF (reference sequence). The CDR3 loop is CATSRGGQYEQYF. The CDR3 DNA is TGTGCCACCAGCAGAGGGGGACAGTACGAGCAGTACTTC.

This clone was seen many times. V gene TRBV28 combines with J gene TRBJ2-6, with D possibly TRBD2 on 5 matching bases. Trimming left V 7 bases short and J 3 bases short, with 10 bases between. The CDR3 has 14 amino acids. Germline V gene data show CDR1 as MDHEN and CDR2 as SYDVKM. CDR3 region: CASKRVGGANVLTF. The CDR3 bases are TGTGCCAGCAAGAGGGTGGGTGGGGCCAACGTCCTGACTTTC.

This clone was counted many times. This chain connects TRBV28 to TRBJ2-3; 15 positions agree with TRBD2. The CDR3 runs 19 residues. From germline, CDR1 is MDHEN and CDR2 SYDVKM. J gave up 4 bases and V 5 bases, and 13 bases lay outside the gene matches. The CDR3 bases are TGTGCCAGCAGTGCACCCGGGACTAGCGGGGGGCTAAATGCAGATACGCAGTATTTT. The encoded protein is CASSAPGTSGGLNADTQYF.

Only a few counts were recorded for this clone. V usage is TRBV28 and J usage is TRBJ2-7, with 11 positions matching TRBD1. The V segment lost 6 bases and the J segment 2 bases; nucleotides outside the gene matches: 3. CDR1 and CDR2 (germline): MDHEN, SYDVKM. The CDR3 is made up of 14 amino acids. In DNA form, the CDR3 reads TGTGCCAGCAGAGTGGGACAGGGGGCCTACGAGCAGTACTTC. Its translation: CASRVGQGAYEQYF.

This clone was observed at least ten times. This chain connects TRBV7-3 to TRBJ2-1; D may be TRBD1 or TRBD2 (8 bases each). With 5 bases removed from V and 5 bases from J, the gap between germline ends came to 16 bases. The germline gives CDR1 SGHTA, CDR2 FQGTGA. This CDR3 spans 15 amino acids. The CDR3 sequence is CASSPGGGRHNEQFF. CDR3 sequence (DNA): TGTGCCAGCAGCCCAGGGGGCGGGAGGCACAATGAGCAGTTCTTC.

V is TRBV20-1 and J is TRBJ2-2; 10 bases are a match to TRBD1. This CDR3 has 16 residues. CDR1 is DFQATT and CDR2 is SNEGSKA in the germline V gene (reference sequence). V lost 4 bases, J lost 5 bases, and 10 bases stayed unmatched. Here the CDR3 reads CSAMSTGTGVTGELFF. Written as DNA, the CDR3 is TGCAGTGCTATGTCAACCGGGACAGGGGTGACCGGGGAGCTGTTTTTT.

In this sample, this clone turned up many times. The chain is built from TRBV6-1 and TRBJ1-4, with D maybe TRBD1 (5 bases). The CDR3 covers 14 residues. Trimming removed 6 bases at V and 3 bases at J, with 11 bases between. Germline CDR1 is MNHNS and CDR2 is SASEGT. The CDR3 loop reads CASRKGRANEKLFF. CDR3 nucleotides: TGTGCCAGCAGGAAGGGGCGGGCTAATGAAAAACTGTTTTTT.

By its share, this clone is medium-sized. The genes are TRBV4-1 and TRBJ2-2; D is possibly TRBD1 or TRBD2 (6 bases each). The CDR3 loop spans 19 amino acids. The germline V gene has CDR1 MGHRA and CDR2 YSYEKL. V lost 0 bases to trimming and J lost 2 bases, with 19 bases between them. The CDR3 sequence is CASSQERGAAGDNTGELFF. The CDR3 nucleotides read TGCGCCAGCAGCCAAGAGAGGGGGGCGGCGGGCGACAACACCGGGGAGCTGTTTTTT.